The present TCR beta chain was sequenced within a study of blood T cell repertoires in COVID-19. Per germline, CDR1 MNHEY and CDR2 SVGAGI. The V and J ends lost 6 bases and 9 bases respectively, with 17 bases between them. CDR3 size: 13 residues. As processed by the authors: The assay estimated nucleated cells by amplifying reference gene primers. TCRdb keeps only in-frame clones here, not all; method: immunoSEQ multiplex PCR. D and trimming come from the DNA, and the V and J calls and clone size come from that table. The data contain approximately 430,000 clones, roughly 85% of them seen just once; the ten biggest clones take up approximately 1.5%.

Input material: peripheral blood. The J gene is TRBJ1-1, the V gene TRBV6-5; the D gene is possibly TRBD1 (6 bases). The sequence derives from a woman aged 25 to 39 with active or convalescent COVID-19. The CDR3 here is CASRPSLDSKAFF. The CDR3 DNA follows: TGTGCCAGCAGGCCCAGTTTGGACAGTAAAGCTTTCTTT.